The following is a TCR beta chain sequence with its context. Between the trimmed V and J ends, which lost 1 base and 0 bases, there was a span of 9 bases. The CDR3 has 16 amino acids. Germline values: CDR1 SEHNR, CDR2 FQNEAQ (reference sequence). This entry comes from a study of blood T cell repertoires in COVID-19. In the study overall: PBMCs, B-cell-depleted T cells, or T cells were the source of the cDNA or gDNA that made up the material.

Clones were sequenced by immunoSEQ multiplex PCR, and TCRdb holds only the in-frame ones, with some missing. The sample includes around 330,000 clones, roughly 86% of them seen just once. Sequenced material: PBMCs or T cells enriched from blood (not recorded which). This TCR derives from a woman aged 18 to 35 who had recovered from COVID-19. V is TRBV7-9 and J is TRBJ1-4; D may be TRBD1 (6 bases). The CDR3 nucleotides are TGTGCCAGCAGCTTAGTCGCAGGGGCAACTAATGAAAAACTGTTTTTT. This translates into CASSLVAGATNEKLFF.